Here is one T cell receptor beta chain with its context. Its matching antigen is unknown. This sample also contains other DNA sequences that code for the same CDR3. Looked up from germline, CDR1 is SGHTA and CDR2 is FQGTGA. V gave up 5 bases and J gave up 4 bases; unmatched junction bases: 3. This CDR3 has 15 residues. The table came from immunoSEQ multiplex PCR; TCRdb's copy has only in-frame clones and leaves some out. This table holds about 2.5 million clones, about nine tenths found once. The data were obtained in a study of shared clonotypes between healthy human individuals. Study-level points and caveats: Investigators expected sequencing depth to affect clonotype sharing among donors.

The clonotype comes from a man between 18 and 29 years old in good health. Some clones in this sample may be carry-over from other donors' samples. The chain is built from TRBV7-3 and TRBJ2-1; TRBD2 matches 12 bases. The sample consisted of naive CD4+ T cells from PBMCs. Subset meaning: CD45RA+ positively selected. The DNA for the CDR3 is TGTGCCAGCAGCCGAGGGACTAGCGGGTACAATGAGCAGTTCTTC. Protein product: CASSRGTSGYNEQFF.